Shown below are 22 T cell receptor beta chains from a single sample sequenced in a study of response to subunit inactivated influenza vaccine. TCRdb re-called the RT-PCR reads through MiXCR, storing one row per CDR3 protein. Of hundreds of thousands of distinct CDR3 sequences listed, approximately 12% are singletons. The sequenced sample was non-naive T cells sorted from PBMCs, obtained roughly 2 weeks before vaccination. These receptors originate from a middle-aged man who received an inactivated influenza vaccine.

This clonotype was observed a handful of times. CDR3 nucleotides: TGTGCCAGCAGTGATGGGTTACGAGAAAAACTGTTTTTT. Translating gives CASSDGLREKLFF. J is TRBJ1-4 and V is TRBV25-1; D unclear. Germline lookup yields CDR1 MGHDK and CDR2 SYGVNS. This CDR3 is built from 13 residues. The V gene lost 3 bases and the J gene lost 8 bases, with 10 bases spanning the gap.

This clonotype has just a few counts. The rearrangement uses TRBV4-1 and TRBJ2-7; TRBD2 is a possible D gene (6 bases). The CDR3 sequence is 14 residues long. The V gene lost 5 bases and the J gene lost 6 bases, with 17 bases spanning the gap. Germline V gene sequence: CDR1 MGHRA, CDR2 YSYEKL. CDR3: CASSSRGGSGEQYF. CDR3 nucleotide sequence: TGCGCCAGCAGCTCCAGAGGAGGGAGCGGCGAGCAGTACTTC.

The table lists this clonotype with a few counts. The chain is built from TRBV19 and TRBJ2-3; 8 nucleotides line up with TRBD2. The junction had 9 bases not matched to a gene; V was cut back by 6 bases and J by 4 bases. Germline V gives CDR1 LNHDA, CDR2 SQIVND (reference sequence). This CDR3 contains 15 residues. In DNA form, the CDR3 reads TGTGCCAGTAGATCCGCGAGCGGGAGTTCAGATACGCAGTATTTT. Its translation is CASRSASGSSDTQYF. The variable domain in full, completed from reference TRBV19 and TRBJ2-3, reads DGGITQSPKYLFRKEGQNVTLSCEQNLNHDAMYWYRQDPGQGLRLIYYSQIVNDFQKGDIAEGYSVSREKKESFPLTVTSAQKNPTAFYLCASRSASGSSDTQYFGPGTRLTVL.

The chain is built from TRBV9 and TRBJ2-1; D is unclear. The germline V and J ends were trimmed by 0 bases and 5 bases, with 9 bases remaining between them. This CDR3 contains 14 residues. The V gene's germline CDR1 is SGDLS and CDR2 YYNGEE. The CDR3 spells CASSVGPIDNEQFF. CDR3 coding DNA: TGTGCCAGCAGCGTAGGACCGATAGACAATGAGCAGTTCTTC.

V and J are TRBV6-1 and TRBJ2-7; D is possibly TRBD2 (5 bases). Trimming removed 7 bases from V and 2 bases from J, with 15 bases in between. This CDR3 has 14 amino acids. Germline CDR1 MNHNS, CDR2 SASEGT. The CDR3 sequence is CASIEGTVAYEQYF. The CDR3 bases are TGTGCCAGCATAGAGGGTACAGTTGCCTACGAGCAGTACTTC.

The CDR3 loop reads CASRIHPSYEQYF. The DNA of the CDR3 is TGTGCCAGCAGGATTCACCCGAGCTACGAGCAGTACTTC. V and J are TRBV27 and TRBJ2-7, with D unresolved. With 6 bases removed from V and 3 bases from J, the gap between germline ends came to 12 bases. This CDR3 is 13 amino acids long. From germline, CDR1 is MNHEY and CDR2 SMNVEV (reference sequence).

This clonotype has more than one count but fewer than ten. The gene calls are TRBV7-9 and TRBJ2-7; 7 bases fit TRBD1. The CDR3 has 14 residues. The germline gives CDR1 SEHNR, CDR2 FQNEAQ (reference sequence). J gave up 4 bases and V 4 bases, and 7 bases lay outside the gene matches. The CDR3 spells CASSSGQSKYEQYF. CDR3 nucleotides: TGTGCCAGCAGCTCGGGACAGAGTAAATACGAGCAGTACTTC.

This clonotype appeared a few times. The chain is built from TRBV5-4 and TRBJ2-2, with 9 bases aligning to TRBD2. Germline assignment: CDR1 SGHNT and CDR2 YYREEE (reference sequence). V was pared by 4 bases and J by 5 bases, with 9 bases of the junction left unmatched. The CDR3 loop spans 16 amino acids. The CDR3 here is CASSHRLAAGTGELFF. CDR3 nucleotide sequence: TGTGCCAGCAGCCACCGACTAGCGGCGGGGACCGGGGAGCTGTTTTTT.

V and J are TRBV7-3 and TRBJ1-1; D is undetermined. There are 16 residues in the CDR3. Germline V gene lookup returns CDR1 SGHTA and CDR2 FQGTGA. V shed 5 bases and J shed 1 base, with 17 bases lying between them. The CDR3 bases are TGTGCCAGCAGCAAAAGGGTAGCACGGTCGAACACTGAAGCTTTCTTT. Protein sequence: CASSKRVARSNTEAFF.

J is TRBJ1-2 and V is TRBV7-9; TRBD1 matches 7 bases. Germline V gene data show CDR1 as SEHNR and CDR2 as FQNEAQ (reference sequence). With V trimmed by 4 bases and J by 5 bases, 7 bases remained unmatched. The CDR3 is 14 residues long. CDR3 region: CASSSSGTDYGYTF. For the CDR3, the DNA is TGTGCCAGCAGCTCTTCCGGGACAGATTATGGCTACACCTTC.

The V and J genes are TRBV5-6 and TRBJ2-3; the D is unclear. Trimming left V 4 bases short and J 1 base short, with 10 bases between. The CDR3 is 14 residues long. Looked up from germline, CDR1 is SGHDT and CDR2 is YYEEEE. DNA for the CDR3: TGTGCCAGCAGCCCCTGGTCTGGCACAGATACGCAGTATTTT. Its translation is CASSPWSGTDTQYF.

This clonotype was picked up many times. This chain uses TRBV12-3 or TRBV12-4 with TRBJ1-1, with 11 bases lining up with TRBD1. V lost 5 bases to trimming and J lost 8 bases; unmatched junction nucleotides: 7. The CDR3 consists of 14 residues. The CDR3 is CASSTRTGGSEAFF. The CDR3 DNA is TGTGCCAGCAGTACTCGGACAGGGGGCTCCGAAGCTTTCTTT.

The chain carries TRBV9 and TRBJ2-2; 8 bases line up with TRBD1. CDR3 size: 16 residues. The V gene's germline CDR1 is SGDLS and CDR2 YYNGEE. V gave up 3 bases and J gave up 0 bases; unmatched junction bases: 4. The DNA for the CDR3 is TGTGCCAGCAGCGAGGGACAGGTTGCGAACACCGGGGAGCTGTTTTTT. Its protein is CASSEGQVANTGELFF.

This clonotype was detected only a few times. The rearrangement uses TRBV29-1 and TRBJ2-7; possible D gene TRBD1, 6 bases. Trimming took 6 bases from V and 5 from J, leaving 14 bases between them. CDR1 is SQVTM and CDR2 is ANQGSEA in the germline V gene. CDR3 size: 12 residues. The CDR3 here is CSVGQLPHEQYF. The CDR3 coding sequence is TGCAGCGTCGGACAGTTACCCCACGAGCAGTACTTC.

This clonotype was counted many times. The chain recombines TRBV5-1 with TRBJ2-4; 7 positions match TRBD2. The trim removed 3 bases at V and 6 bases at J, leaving 6 bases unmatched. The CDR3 is made up of 14 amino acids. Germline V lookup: CDR1 SGHRS, CDR2 YFSETQ. The CDR3 DNA is TGCGCCAGCAGCTCATCTAGCGGTAGAAACATTCAGTACTTC. Protein: CASSSSSGRNIQYF.

This clonotype has a handful of counts. The V and J genes are TRBV7-9 and TRBJ2-1; perhaps D is TRBD1 or TRBD2 (5 bases each). Trimming removed 2 bases from V and 5 bases from J, with 16 bases in between. CDR1 SEHNR and CDR2 FQNEAQ come from the germline V gene (reference sequence). The CDR3 loop spans 16 amino acids. The DNA of the CDR3 is TGTGCCAGCAGCTTATTAGTGGGGCGCGGGCACAATGAGCAGTTCTTC. Its translation: CASSLLVGRGHNEQFF.

There are a few counts of this clonotype. This chain joins TRBV28 and TRBJ1-6, with D perhaps matching TRBD1 (6 bases). The CDR3 has 15 residues. Germline V gene sequence: CDR1 MDHEN, CDR2 SYDVKM. With 6 bases removed from V and 13 bases from J, the gap between germline ends came to 22 bases. The CDR3 sequence is CASRSITHRVAPLHF. The DNA for the CDR3 is TGTGCCAGCAGGTCGATCACACACAGGGTAGCGCCCCTCCACTTT.

There are a few counts of this clonotype. This chain connects TRBV10-3 to TRBJ2-1; 14 bases are a match to TRBD2. Unmatched junction bases numbered 4, after V lost 2 bases and J lost 4 bases. The germline gives CDR1 ENHRY, CDR2 SYGVKD. The CDR3 covers 17 residues. Written as DNA, the CDR3 is TGTGCCATCAGTGAGGGGACTAGCGGGAGTGAATACAATGAGCAGTTCTTC. Amino acids: CAISEGTSGSEYNEQFF.

The chain has TRBV28 and TRBJ2-5, with no clear D. Germline V CDR1 and CDR2: MDHEN, SYDVKM. The CDR3 totals 11 residues. With 6 bases removed from V and 6 bases from J, the gap between germline ends came to 8 bases. CDR3 amino acids: CASSGRQTQYF. DNA for the CDR3: TGTGCCAGCAGCGGGCGGCAGACCCAGTACTTC.

CDR3 amino acids: CASSRSGMNTEAFF. The CDR3 DNA reads as TGTGCCAGCTCACGGTCGGGAATGAACACTGAAGCTTTCTTT. The genes are TRBV18 and TRBJ1-1; no clear D. Trimming removed 4 bases from V and 0 bases from J, with 9 bases in between. The CDR3 length is 14 residues. Germline V CDR1 and CDR2: KGHSH, LQKENI.

This clonotype was seen only a few times. J is TRBJ1-2 and V is TRBV5-1; TRBD1 matches at 9 bases. Germline V gene sequence: CDR1 SGHRS, CDR2 YFSETQ. V lost 2 bases to trimming and J lost 6 bases; unmatched junction nucleotides: 8. The CDR3 runs 15 residues. CDR3 loop: CASSFTGGERDGYTF. CDR3 DNA sequence: TGCGCCAGCAGCTTTACAGGGGGCGAGCGCGATGGCTACACCTTC.

The chain carries TRBV20-1 and TRBJ1-2, with TRBD1 matching 8 bases. The CDR3 extends over 14 amino acids. Germline values: CDR1 DFQATT, CDR2 SNEGSKA (reference sequence). The V gene end was trimmed by 6 bases and the J gene end by 0 bases; junction bases not matched to a gene: 6. In nucleotides, the CDR3 is TGCAGTGCCATCGGACAGGGTACTAACTATGGCTACACCTTC. Amino acid sequence: CSAIGQGTNYGYTF.